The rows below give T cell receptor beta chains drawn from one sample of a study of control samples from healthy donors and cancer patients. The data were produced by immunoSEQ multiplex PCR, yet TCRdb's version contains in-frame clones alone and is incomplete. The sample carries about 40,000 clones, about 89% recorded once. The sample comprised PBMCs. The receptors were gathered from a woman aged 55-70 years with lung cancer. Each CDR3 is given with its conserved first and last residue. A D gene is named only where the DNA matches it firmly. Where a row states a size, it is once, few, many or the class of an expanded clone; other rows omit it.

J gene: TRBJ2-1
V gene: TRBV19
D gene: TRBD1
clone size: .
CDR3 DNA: TGTGCCAGTAGTCCCTCGACAGGGTTCACCTACAATGAGCAGTTCTTC
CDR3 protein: CASSPSTGFTYNEQFF

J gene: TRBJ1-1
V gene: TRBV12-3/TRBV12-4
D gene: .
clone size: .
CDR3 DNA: TGTGCCAGCAGGGGTACTGAAGCTTTCTTT
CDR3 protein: CASRGTEAFF

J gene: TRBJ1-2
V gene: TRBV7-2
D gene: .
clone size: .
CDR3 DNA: TGTGCCAGCAGCTCGCCGAGGGACTATGGCTACACCTTC
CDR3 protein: CASSSPRDYGYTF

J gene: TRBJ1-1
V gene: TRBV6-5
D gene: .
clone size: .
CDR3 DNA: TGTGCCAGCAGTTACTCGGGGCTTGGGGGAAACACTGAAGCTTTCTTT
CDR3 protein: CASSYSGLGGNTEAFF

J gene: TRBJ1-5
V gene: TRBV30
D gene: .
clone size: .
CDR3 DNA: TGTGCCTGGAGTGTAGGTAAAAATCAGCCCCAGCATTTT
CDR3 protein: CAWSVGKNQPQHF

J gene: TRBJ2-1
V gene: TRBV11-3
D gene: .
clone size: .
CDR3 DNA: TGTGCCAGCAGCCGGACTACTCCCGATGAGCAGTTCTTC
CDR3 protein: CASSRTTPDEQFF

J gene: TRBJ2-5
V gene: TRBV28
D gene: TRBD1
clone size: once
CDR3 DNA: TGTGCCAGCAGTAACCCAGGGGGCCGGGAGACCCAGTACTTC
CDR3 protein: CASSNPGGRETQYF

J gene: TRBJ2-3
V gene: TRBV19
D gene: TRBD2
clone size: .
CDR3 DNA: TGTGCCAGTAGTATTCATCCTAGCGGGACGCGGGATACGCAGTATTTT
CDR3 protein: CASSIHPSGTRDTQYF

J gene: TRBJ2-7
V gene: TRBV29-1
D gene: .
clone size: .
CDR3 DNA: TGCAGCGTTGAGGGGCCGATCGGGGGAGAGTACGAGCAGTACTTC
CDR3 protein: CSVEGPIGGEYEQYF

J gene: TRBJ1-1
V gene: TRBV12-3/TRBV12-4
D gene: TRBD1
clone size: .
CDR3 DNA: TGTGCCAGCAGCCGGGACAGGCTAGAAGCTTTCTTT
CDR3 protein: CASSRDRLEAFF

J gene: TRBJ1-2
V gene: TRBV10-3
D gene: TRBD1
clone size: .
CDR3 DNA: TGTGCCATCAGTGGGAGGGGGCACTATGGCTACACCTTC
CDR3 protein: CAISGRGHYGYTF

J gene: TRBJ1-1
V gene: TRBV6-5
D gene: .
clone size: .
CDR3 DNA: TGTGCCAGCAGGAGACAGAACACTGAAGCTTTCTTT
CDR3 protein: CASRRQNTEAFF

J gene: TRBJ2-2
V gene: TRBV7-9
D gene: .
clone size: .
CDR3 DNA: TGTGCCAGCATGAGACCGACCACCGGGGAGCTGTTTTTT
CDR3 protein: CASMRPTTGELFF

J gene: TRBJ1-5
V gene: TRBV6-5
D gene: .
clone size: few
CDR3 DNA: TGTGCCAGCAGAGTCGGTTTGACCCAGCATTTT
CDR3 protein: CASRVGLTQHF

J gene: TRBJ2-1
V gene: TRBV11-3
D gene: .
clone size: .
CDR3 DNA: TGTGCCAGCAGCTTAGTCCGGTCGGTCCATGAGCAGTTCTTC
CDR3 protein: CASSLVRSVHEQFF

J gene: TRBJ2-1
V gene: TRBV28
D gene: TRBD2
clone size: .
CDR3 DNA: TGTGCCAGCAGTTTACAGCTAGCGGGAGGATCCTACAATGAGCAGTTCTTC
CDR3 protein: CASSLQLAGGSYNEQFF

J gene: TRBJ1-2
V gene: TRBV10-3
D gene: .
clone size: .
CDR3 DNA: TGTGCCATCAGTGAGGGGGCAGGGGATGGCTACACCTTC
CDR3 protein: CAISEGAGDGYTF

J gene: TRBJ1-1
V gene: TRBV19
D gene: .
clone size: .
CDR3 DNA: TGTGCCAGTAGTATCGGTGTGAACACTGAAGCTTTCTTT
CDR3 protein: CASSIGVNTEAFF

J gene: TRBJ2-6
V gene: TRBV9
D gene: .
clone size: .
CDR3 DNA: TGTGCCAGCAGCGACCACGGGTCTGGGGCCAACGTCCTGACTTTC
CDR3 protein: CASSDHGSGANVLTF

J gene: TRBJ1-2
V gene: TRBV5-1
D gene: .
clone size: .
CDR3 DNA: TGCGCCAGCAGCTTGGGTGGAGGCTACACCTTC
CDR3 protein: CASSLGGGYTF

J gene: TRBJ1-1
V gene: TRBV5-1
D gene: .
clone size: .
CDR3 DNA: TGCGCCAGCAGCCCGGTCCCGGGGGCCACTGAAGCTTTCTTT
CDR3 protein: CASSPVPGATEAFF

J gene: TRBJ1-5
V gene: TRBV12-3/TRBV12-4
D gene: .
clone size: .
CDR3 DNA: TGTGCCAGCAGGTGGGGTCGGCAGCCCCAGCATTTT
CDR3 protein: CASRWGRQPQHF

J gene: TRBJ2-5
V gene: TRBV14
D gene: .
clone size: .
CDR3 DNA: TGTGCCAGCAGCCAGAATGGGGAGACCCAGTACTTC
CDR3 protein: CASSQNGETQYF

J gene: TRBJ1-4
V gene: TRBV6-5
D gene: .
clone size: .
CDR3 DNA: TGTGCCAGCAGCCCACAGGGAGACGATGAAAAACTGTTTTTT
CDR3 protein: CASSPQGDDEKLFF

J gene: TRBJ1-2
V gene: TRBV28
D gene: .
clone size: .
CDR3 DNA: TGTGCCAGCAGTTATGAAGCCCATGACTATGGCTACACCTTC
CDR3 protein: CASSYEAHDYGYTF

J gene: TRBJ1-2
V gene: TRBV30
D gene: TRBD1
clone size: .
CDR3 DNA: TGTGCCTGGAGTACCGGGACAGGGGCTGGCTACACCTTC
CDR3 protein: CAWSTGTGAGYTF

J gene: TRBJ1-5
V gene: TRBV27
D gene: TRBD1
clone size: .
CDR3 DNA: TGTGCCAGCAGTTTATATGGGACAGGGTATAGCAATCAGCCCCAGCATTTT
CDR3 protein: CASSLYGTGYSNQPQHF

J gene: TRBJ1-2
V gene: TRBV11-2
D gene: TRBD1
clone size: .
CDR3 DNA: TGTGCCAGCAGCCCGCTAAGACAGGGTTTCGATGGCTACACCTTC
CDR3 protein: CASSPLRQGFDGYTF

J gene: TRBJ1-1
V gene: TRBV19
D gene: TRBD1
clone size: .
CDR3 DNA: TGTGCCAGTAGTGTCAGGACAGGGGACCAAGCTTTCTTT
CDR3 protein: CASSVRTGDQAFF

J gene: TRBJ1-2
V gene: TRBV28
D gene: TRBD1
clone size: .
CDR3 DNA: TGTGCCAGCAGTTTGCCTAGGACAGGGTCGGTAGGCTACACCTTC
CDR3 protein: CASSLPRTGSVGYTF

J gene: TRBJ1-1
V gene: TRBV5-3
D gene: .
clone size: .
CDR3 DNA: TGTGCCAGAAGCTTGGTTTGGACAGCGAACACTGAAGCTTTCTTT
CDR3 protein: CARSLVWTANTEAFF

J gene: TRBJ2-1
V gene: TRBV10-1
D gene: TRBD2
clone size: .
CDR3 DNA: TGCGCCAGCAGTCGGACTAGCGGGGTGTACAATGAGCAGTTCTTC
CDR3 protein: CASSRTSGVYNEQFF

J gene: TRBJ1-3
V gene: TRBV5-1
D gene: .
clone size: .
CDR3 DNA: TGCGCCAGCAGCCCCGGAGGCATGCGGGACACCATATATTTT
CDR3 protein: CASSPGGMRDTIYF

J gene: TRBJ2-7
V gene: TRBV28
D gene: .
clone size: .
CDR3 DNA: TGTGCCAGCAGTTTCGGGGGCAGCGTGGGTAACGAGCAGTACTTC
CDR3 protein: CASSFGGSVGNEQYF

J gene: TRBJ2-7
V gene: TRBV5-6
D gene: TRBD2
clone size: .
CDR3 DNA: TGTGCCAGCAGCTTGTGGGGGGGCTACGAGCAGTACTTC
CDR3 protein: CASSLWGGYEQYF

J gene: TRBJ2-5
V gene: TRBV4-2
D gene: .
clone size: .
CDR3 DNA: TGTGCCAGCAGCCAAGTTCTAGGTGGGACCCAGTACTTC
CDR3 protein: CASSQVLGGTQYF

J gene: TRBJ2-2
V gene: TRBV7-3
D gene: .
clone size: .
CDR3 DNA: TGTGCCAGCAGCTTAATCCCAGGTCGCGGGGAGCTGTTTTTT
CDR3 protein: CASSLIPGRGELFF

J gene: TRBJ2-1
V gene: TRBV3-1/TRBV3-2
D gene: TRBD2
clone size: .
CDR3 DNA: TGTGCCAGCAGCCAGTGGACTAGCTACAATGAGCAGTTCTTC
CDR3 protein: CASSQWTSYNEQFF

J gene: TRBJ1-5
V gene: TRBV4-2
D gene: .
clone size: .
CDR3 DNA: TGTGCCAGCAGCCAAGAGACAGTGTCCAATCAGCCCCAGCATTTT
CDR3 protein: CASSQETVSNQPQHF

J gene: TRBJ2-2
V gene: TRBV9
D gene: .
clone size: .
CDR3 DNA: TGTGCCAGCAGCGTAGATCTGACCGGGGAGCTGTTTTTT
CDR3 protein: CASSVDLTGELFF

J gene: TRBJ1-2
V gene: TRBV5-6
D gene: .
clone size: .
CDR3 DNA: TGTGCCAGCAGCTTTGGGTGGCGGGGGCGCGATAAGGGCTACACCTTC
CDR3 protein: CASSFGWRGRDKGYTF

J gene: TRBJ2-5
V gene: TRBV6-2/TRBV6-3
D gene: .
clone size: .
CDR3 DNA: TGTGCCAGCAGTTACTCTAAAGAGGGCTCAGAGACCCAGTACTTC
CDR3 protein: CASSYSKEGSETQYF

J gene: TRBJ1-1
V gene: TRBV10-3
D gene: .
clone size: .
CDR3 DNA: TGTGCCATCAGTGAGTTTACAGGGCGGACTGAAGCTTTCTTT
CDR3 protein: CAISEFTGRTEAFF

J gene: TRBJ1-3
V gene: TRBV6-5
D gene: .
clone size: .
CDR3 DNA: TGTGCAGCCAGGGGAGGGGACACCATATATTTT
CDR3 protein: CAARGGDTIYF

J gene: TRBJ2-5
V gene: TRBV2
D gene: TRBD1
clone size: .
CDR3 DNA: TGTGCCAGCAGGGAGGTACAGGGGGTAGAGACCCAGTACTTC
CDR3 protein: CASREVQGVETQYF

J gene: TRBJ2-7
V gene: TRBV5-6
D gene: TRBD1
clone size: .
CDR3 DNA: TGTGCCAGCAGCTTGGGGGACAGGGTCGGCGAGCAGTACTTC
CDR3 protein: CASSLGDRVGEQYF

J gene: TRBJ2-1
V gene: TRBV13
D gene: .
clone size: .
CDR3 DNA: TGTGCCAGCAGCTCGTCCCGGGACGCCAGCTCCTACAATGAGCAGTTCTTC
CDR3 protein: CASSSSRDASSYNEQFF

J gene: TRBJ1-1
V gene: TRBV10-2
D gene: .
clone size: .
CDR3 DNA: TGCGCCAGCAGTCCCTCGGGGGGGAGCACTGAAGCTTTCTTT
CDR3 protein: CASSPSGGSTEAFF

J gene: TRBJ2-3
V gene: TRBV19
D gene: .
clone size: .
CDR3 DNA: TGTGCCAGTCTGAGCAGGGCCGACACAGATACGCAGTATTTT
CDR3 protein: CASLSRADTDTQYF

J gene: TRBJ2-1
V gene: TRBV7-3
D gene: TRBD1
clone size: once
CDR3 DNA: TGTGCCAGCAGCTCAACGGACAGGTTAGAGTGGGGATACAATGAGCAGTTCTTC
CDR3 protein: CASSSTDRLEWGYNEQFF

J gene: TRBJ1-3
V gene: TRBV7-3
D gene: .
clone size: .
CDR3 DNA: TGTGCCAGCAGCCTCCAGGGGCGGAACTCTGGAAACACCATATATTTT
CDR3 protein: CASSLQGRNSGNTIYF

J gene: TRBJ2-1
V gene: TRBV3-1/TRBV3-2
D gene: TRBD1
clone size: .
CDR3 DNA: TGTGCCAGCAGCCATGGGGACAGGGTCAATGAGCAGTTCTTC
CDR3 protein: CASSHGDRVNEQFF

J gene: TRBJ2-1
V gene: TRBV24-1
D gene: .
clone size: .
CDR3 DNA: TGTGCCACCAGTGAGGGTAATTCCTACAATGAGCAGTTCTTC
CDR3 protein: CATSEGNSYNEQFF

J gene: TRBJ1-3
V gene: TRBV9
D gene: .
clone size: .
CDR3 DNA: TGTGCCAGCAGCGTAGGGACCAACTCTGGAAACACCATATATTTT
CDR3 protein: CASSVGTNSGNTIYF

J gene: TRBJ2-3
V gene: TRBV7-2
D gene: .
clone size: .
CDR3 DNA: TGTGCCAGCAGCCCGGGCCTTGGCCTTACAGATACGCAGTATTTT
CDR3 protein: CASSPGLGLTDTQYF

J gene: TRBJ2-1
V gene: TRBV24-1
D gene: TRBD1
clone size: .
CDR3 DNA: TGTGCCACCAGTGATACCCGGGACAGGGGGCGAGTCAATGAGCAGTTCTTC
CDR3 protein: CATSDTRDRGRVNEQFF

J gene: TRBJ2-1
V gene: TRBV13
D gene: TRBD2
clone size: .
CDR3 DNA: TGTGCCAGCAGTCAATACGGGGGGACTAGCGGATACAATGAGCAGTTCTTC
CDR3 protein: CASSQYGGTSGYNEQFF